This T cell receptor (beta chain) stems from a study of OX40 agonist ivuxolimab in advanced cancers. The assay was immunoSEQ multiplex PCR, and TCRdb's table has in-frame clones only and misses some. The data show about 62,000 clones, with around 79% seen just once and around 9.9% held by the top ten. Sequencing used CD4+ or CD8+ T cells sorted from blood, obtained in a trial of the OX40 agonist ivuxolimab. This TCR was sampled from an adult with an advanced solid tumor such as melanoma, head and neck, liver or kidney cancer.

The CDR3 spells CASSRQGISGGEQFF. In DNA, the CDR3 is TGTGCCAGCAGCCGGCAGGGGATTAGCGGGGGTGAGCAGTTCTTC. The chain couples TRBV6-5 to TRBJ2-1, with 9 bases lining up with TRBD2. The CDR3 is 15 residues long. Germline CDR1 MNHEY, CDR2 SVGAGI. Trimming took 6 bases from V and 9 from J; bases not matched to a gene: 12.